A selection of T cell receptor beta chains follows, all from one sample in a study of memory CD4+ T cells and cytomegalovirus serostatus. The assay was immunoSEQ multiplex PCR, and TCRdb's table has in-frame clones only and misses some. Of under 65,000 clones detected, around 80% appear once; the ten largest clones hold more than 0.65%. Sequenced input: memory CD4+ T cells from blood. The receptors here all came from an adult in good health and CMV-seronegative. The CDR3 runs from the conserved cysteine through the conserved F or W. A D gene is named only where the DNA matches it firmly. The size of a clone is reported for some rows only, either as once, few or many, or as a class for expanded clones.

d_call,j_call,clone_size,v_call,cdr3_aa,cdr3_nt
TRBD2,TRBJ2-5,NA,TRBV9,CASSLGTSGQETQYF,TGTGCCAGCAGCCTCGGGACTAGCGGCCAAGAGACCCAGTACTTC
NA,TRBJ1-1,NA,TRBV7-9,CASSLVSVTEAFF,TGTGCCAGCAGCTTAGTATCGGTTACTGAAGCTTTCTTT
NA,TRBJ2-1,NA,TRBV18,CASLPLQGGSYNEQFF,TGTGCCAGCTTACCCTTACAGGGGGGGTCCTACAATGAGCAGTTCTTC
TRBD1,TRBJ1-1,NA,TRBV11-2,CASSPGTVMNTEAFF,TGTGCCAGCAGCCCCGGGACAGTTATGAACACTGAAGCTTTCTTT
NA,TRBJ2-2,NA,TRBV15,CATRHMNTGELFF,TGTGCCACCAGACACATGAACACCGGGGAGCTGTTTTTT
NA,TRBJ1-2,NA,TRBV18,CASSPRRRQGGYTF,TGTGCCAGCTCACCACGGCGGCGTCAAGGGGGCTACACCTTC
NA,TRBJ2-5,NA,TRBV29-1,CSVDPGRTQETQYF,TGCAGCGTTGATCCGGGAAGGACCCAAGAGACCCAGTACTTC
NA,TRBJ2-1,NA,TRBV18,CASSPTLGSSYNEQFF,TGTGCCAGCTCACCAACTCTGGGGAGCTCCTACAATGAGCAGTTCTTC
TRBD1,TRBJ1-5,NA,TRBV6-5,CASSSLDRGSQPQHF,TGTGCCAGCAGTTCCTTGGACAGGGGCAGTCAGCCCCAGCATTTT
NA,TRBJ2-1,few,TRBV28,CASSSGRHEQFF,TGTGCCAGCAGTTCCGGTCGGCATGAGCAGTTCTTC
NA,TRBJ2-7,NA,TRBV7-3,CASSLTAGGPDPTSYEQYF,TGTGCCAGCAGCTTAACTGCAGGGGGGCCAGACCCGACCTCCTACGAGCAGTACTTC
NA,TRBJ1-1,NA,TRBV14,CASSQDRTRHAFF,TGTGCCAGCAGCCAAGATCGGACACGACATGCTTTCTTT
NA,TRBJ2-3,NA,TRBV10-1,CASSESLGGTDTQYF,TGCGCCAGCAGTGAGTCGTTAGGTGGAACAGATACGCAGTATTTT
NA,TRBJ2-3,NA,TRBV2,CASGAQGWGTDTQYF,TGTGCCAGCGGAGCTCAGGGATGGGGCACAGATACGCAGTATTTT
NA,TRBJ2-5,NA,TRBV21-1,CASSKALFRSSGRKETQYF,TGTGCCAGCAGCAAAGCGCTTTTTCGTTCTAGCGGGAGAAAAGAGACCCAGTACTTC
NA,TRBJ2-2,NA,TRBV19,CASSMQGFGELFF,TGTGCCAGTAGTATGCAGGGCTTCGGGGAGCTGTTTTTT
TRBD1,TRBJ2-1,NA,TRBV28,CASSLYLGTGGEQFF,TGTGCCAGCAGTTTGTATCTCGGGACAGGAGGGGAGCAGTTCTTC
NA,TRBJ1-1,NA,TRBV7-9,CASSLAGRLGTEAFF,TGTGCCAGCAGCTTGGCTGGCAGATTAGGCACTGAAGCTTTCTTT
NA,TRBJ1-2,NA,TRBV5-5,CASSLGTGVGYTF,TGTGCCAGCAGCTTGGGTACGGGGGTTGGCTACACCTTC
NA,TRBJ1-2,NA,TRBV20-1,CSAKGVYGYTF,TGCAGTGCTAAGGGGGTATATGGCTACACCTTC
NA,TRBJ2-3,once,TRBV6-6,CASSRTADTQYF,TGTGCCAGCAGCCGGACTGCGGATACGCAGTATTTT
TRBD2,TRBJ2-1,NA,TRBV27,CASSLREGYNEQFF,TGTGCCAGCAGTTTGCGGGAGGGTTACAATGAGCAGTTCTTC
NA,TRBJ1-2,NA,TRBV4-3,CASSSNRRRKTYGYTF,TGCGCCAGCAGCTCAAACAGACGTCGAAAGACCTATGGCTACACCTTC
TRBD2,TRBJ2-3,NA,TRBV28,CASSYRGTSGRESTDTQYF,TGTGCCAGCAGTTACCGGGGGACTAGCGGGAGGGAGAGCACAGATACGCAGTATTTT